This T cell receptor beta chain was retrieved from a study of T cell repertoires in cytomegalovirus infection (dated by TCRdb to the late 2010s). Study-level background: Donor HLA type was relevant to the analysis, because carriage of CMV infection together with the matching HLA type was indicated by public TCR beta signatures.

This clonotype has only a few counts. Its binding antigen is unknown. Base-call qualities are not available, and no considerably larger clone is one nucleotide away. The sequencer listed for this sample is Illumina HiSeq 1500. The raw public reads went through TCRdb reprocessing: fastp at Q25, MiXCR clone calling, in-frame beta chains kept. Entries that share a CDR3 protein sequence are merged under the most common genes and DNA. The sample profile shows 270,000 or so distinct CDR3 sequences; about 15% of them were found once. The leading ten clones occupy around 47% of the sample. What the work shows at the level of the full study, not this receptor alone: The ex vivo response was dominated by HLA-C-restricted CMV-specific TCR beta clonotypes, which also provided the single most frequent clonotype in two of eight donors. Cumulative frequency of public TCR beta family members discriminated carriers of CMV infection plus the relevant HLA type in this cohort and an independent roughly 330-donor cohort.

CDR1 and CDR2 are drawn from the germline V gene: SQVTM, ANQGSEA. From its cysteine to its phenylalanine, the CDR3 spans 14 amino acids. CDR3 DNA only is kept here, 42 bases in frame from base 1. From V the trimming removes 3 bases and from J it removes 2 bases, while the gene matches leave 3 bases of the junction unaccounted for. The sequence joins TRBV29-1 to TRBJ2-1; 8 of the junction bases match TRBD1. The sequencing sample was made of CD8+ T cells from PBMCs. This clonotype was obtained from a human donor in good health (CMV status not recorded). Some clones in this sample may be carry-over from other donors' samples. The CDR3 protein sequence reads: CSVEAQGAYNEQFF. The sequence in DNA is TGCAGCGTTGAGGCACAGGGGGCCTACAATGAGCAGTTCTTC.